The 14 T cell receptor beta chains below come from one sample, sequenced in a study of T cell responses to AZD1222 COVID-19 vaccine. The table came from immunoSEQ multiplex PCR; TCRdb's copy has only in-frame clones and leaves some out. The sample has around 180,000 clones, just over 85% seen once; the top ten hold around 0.5%. The source was peripheral blood, collected on day 0 of AZD1222 vaccination. Receptor source: an adult in good health.

V and J are TRBV25-1 and TRBJ1-4; maybe TRBD1 (5 bases). The V end lost 8 bases, the J end lost 6 bases, and 16 bases lay between the germline ends. This CDR3 is built from 14 residues. Per germline, CDR1 MGHDK and CDR2 SYGVNS. The DNA for the CDR3 is TGTGCCAGCCGTGGTGGGGGGAGATATGAAAAACTGTTTTTT. This gives the protein CASRGGGRYEKLFF.

This chain connects TRBV3-1 (or the pseudogene TRBV3-2) to TRBJ1-3, with 10 bases aligning to TRBD1. This CDR3 has 16 residues. Germline V CDR1 and CDR2: LGHDT, YNNKEL (reference sequence). The V gene end was trimmed by 4 bases and the J gene end by 3 bases; junction bases not matched to a gene: 6. The DNA for the CDR3 is TGTGCCAGCAGCCCGGCTGACAGGGGGCTTGGAAACACCATATATTTT. Residues: CASSPADRGLGNTIYF.

This clone was seen only once. J is TRBJ2-7 and V is TRBV28; 7 nucleotides align to TRBD2. The CDR3 runs to 13 residues. Germline values: CDR1 MDHEN, CDR2 SYDVKM. Trimming took 5 bases from V and 2 from J; bases not matched to a gene: 3. The CDR3 sequence: CASSRGDAYEQYF. CDR3 in DNA: TGTGCCAGCAGTCGGGGGGACGCCTACGAGCAGTACTTC.

The V call is TRBV29-1, the J call TRBJ2-1, with 11 bases that match TRBD2. This CDR3 comprises 17 residues. V trimming: 2 bases; J trimming: 9 bases; junction bases outside the gene matches: 15. Germline V gives CDR1 SQVTM, CDR2 ANQGSEA. The CDR3 nucleotides are TGCAGCGTTGAAAGGATAGATAGACTAGCGGGAATTATTGAGCAGTTCTTC. Amino acids: CSVERIDRLAGIIEQFF.

The V and J genes are TRBV7-9 and TRBJ2-2, with a weak D call TRBD1 (6 bases). V lost 1 base to trimming and J lost 5 bases, with 14 bases between them. CDR1 and CDR2 (germline): SEHNR, FQNEAQ (reference sequence). The CDR3 runs 16 residues. The CDR3 loop is CASSLEGWGPTGELFF. As DNA, the CDR3 is TGTGCCAGCAGCTTAGAAGGATGGGGGCCAACCGGGGAGCTGTTTTTT. The entire variable domain, with the rest obtained from reference TRBV7-9 and TRBJ2-2, is as follows: DTGVSQNPRHKITKRGQNVTFRCDPISEHNRLYWYRQTLGQGPEFLTYFQNEAQLEKSRLLSDRFSAERPKGSFSTLEIQRTEQGDSAMYLCASSLEGWGPTGELFFGEGSRLTVL.

This clone has just one count. This chain links TRBV27 with TRBJ1-2, with D maybe TRBD1 (6 bases). This CDR3 is 15 amino acids long. Germline CDR1 MNHEY, CDR2 SMNVEV (reference sequence). V lost 6 bases and J 8 bases, leaving 22 bases between the germline ends. The CDR3 sequence: CASRAAGRGAKGYTF. Written as DNA, the CDR3 is TGTGCCAGCAGGGCGGCAGGGCGGGGGGCGAAAGGCTACACCTTC.

The chain carries TRBV15 and TRBJ1-1, with 7 bases fitting TRBD1. The CDR3 has 15 amino acids. V dropped 1 base and J dropped 4; count of bases not matched to a gene: 6. The germline V gene encodes CDR1 LNHNV and CDR2 YYDKDF (reference sequence). CDR3 amino acids: CATSRGNRGFTEAFF. The CDR3, as DNA: TGTGCCACCAGCAGAGGCAACAGGGGATTCACTGAAGCTTTCTTT.

This chain connects TRBV28 to TRBJ2-5; D possibly corresponds to TRBD1 (6 bases). The CDR3 sequence is 14 residues long. V was cut by 6 bases and J by 0 bases, with 11 bases left in between. Germline lookup yields CDR1 MDHEN and CDR2 SYDVKM. This chain's CDR3 is CASSLRGYQETQYF. The CDR3 nucleotides are TGTGCCAGCAGCCTCAGGGGATACCAAGAGACCCAGTACTTC.

The chain has TRBV7-2 and TRBJ1-5; D perhaps matches TRBD1 (5 bases). The CDR3 covers 15 residues. V lost 1 base to trimming and J lost 6 bases, with 13 bases between them. Germline values: CDR1 SGHTA, CDR2 FQGNSA. CDR3 amino acids: CASSLVEGGTQPQHF. The CDR3 DNA follows: TGTGCCAGCAGCTTAGTGGAGGGTGGGACTCAGCCCCAGCATTTT.

The rearrangement uses TRBV28 and TRBJ2-6, with unresolved D. V shed 6 bases and J shed 1 base, with 7 bases lying between them. This CDR3 comprises 14 residues. Germline CDR1 reads MDHEN; CDR2 reads SYDVKM. CDR3 DNA: TGTGCCAGCAGCCTCCATTCTGGGGCCAACGTCCTGACTTTC. Protein product: CASSLHSGANVLTF.

The V and J genes are TRBV4-2 and TRBJ2-3, with a tentative D call TRBD2 (7 bases). V lost 0 bases, J lost 3 bases, and 10 bases lay in between. This CDR3 is 15 amino acids long. Germline V gene lookup returns CDR1 LGHNA and CDR2 YNFKEQ. This chain's CDR3 is CASSQEGGPTDTQYF. CDR3 bases: TGTGCCAGCAGCCAAGAGGGGGGGCCGACAGATACGCAGTATTTT.

The chain has TRBV5-4 and TRBJ1-2; D possibly corresponds to TRBD1 (5 bases). Per germline, CDR1 SGHNT and CDR2 YYREEE (reference sequence). The CDR3 is 15 amino acids. The V end lost 0 bases, the J end lost 4 bases, and 13 bases lay between the germline ends. CDR3 coding DNA: TGTGCCAGCAGCTTGGACTCTAAGGGGAGCTATGGCTACACCTTC. Protein: CASSLDSKGSYGYTF.

V is TRBV3-1 (or the pseudogene TRBV3-2) and J is TRBJ2-1; maybe TRBD1 (6 bases). Germline values: CDR1 LGHDT, CDR2 YNNKEL (reference sequence). V was shortened by 4 bases and J by 4 bases, with 8 bases between the two germline ends. This CDR3 has 13 residues. The CDR3 loop reads CASSPGQYNEQFF. The CDR3 coding sequence is TGTGCCAGCAGCCCAGGACAGTACAATGAGCAGTTCTTC.

The rearrangement links TRBV28 to TRBJ1-5; D gene unclear. V shed 5 bases and J shed 3 bases, with 17 bases lying between them. The germline CDR1 and CDR2 sequences are MDHEN and SYDVKM. The CDR3 is 16 amino acids. The CDR3 region is CASSRPKDRYNQPQHF. As DNA, the CDR3 is TGTGCCAGCAGTAGGCCTAAAGACCGCTACAATCAGCCCCAGCATTTT.